This T cell receptor beta chain was documented in a study of vaccination and CD4 T cells after COVID-19. From germline, CDR1 is MRHNA and CDR2 SNTAGT. V lost 0 bases and J lost 7; bases outside the gene matches: 9. CDR3 length equals 16 residues. Described treatment: roughly nine-day PBMC culture with coronavirus spike peptide pools or control peptides (ViraFEST assay). Those CD4+ T cells from the unexposed donor predate the COVID-19 pandemic (2011-2018). Researchers reported culturing two million PBMCs per well with 10 IU/ml IL-2 and about 9.3 ug/ml peptide pools. Once obtained from cultured CD4+ T cells, the DNA was sequenced using the Oncomine TCR Beta short-read assay. Researchers extracted genomic DNA from CD4+ T cells that had been cultured. Each CDR3 protein gets one entry after TCRdb re-called the PCR reads with MiXCR. Of around 6,900 distinct CDR3 sequences listed, about 35% are singletons.

On this clonotype: Its antigen is not known.

The receptor comes from a human donor in good health. V usage is TRBV6-4 and J usage is TRBJ2-1; 7 bases fit TRBD2. The sample comprised CD4+ T cells from blood, cultured in vitro. Here the CDR3 reads CASSDSGLQRGNEQFF. Written as DNA, the CDR3 is TGTGCCAGCAGTGACTCAGGATTACAGCGGGGTAATGAGCAGTTCTTC.